This TCR beta chain was recovered during a study of blood T cell repertoires in COVID-19 (dated by TCRdb to the early 2020s). About the investigation overall: The collaborator samples originated in the United States, Italy and Spain and spanned the acute and convalescent phases of COVID-19. The sample metadata nearly always contained a de-identified subject ID, COVID-19 status, age in years and sex. The material from the prospective study consisted of cDNA or gDNA derived from T cells, B-cell-depleted T cells, or PBMCs. The repertoires were released in a freely available public database meant as a resource for research on the immune response to SARS-CoV-2. The dataset comprised deeply sampled blood TCRbeta repertoires from subjects exposed to, actively infected with, or recovered from COVID-19. Where available, HLA class I and class II types were taken from metadata supplied by the sample provider and were not determined by assay-based typing. Samples came from the ongoing ImmuneRACE study (first 160 participants) plus 1,254 subjects from 6 global collaborators. Overall results and qualifications from the work: Clinical and demographic metadata were provided uncurated, with the amount varying by source and participant.

Enrolling through a virtual design, the prospective study's participants ranged in age from roughly 18 to 89 years and lived across about two dozen United States geographic areas. In the prospective study, cohorts were assigned on the basis of participant-reported clinical history obtained from a screening survey and a study questionnaire. Recovered participants in ImmuneRACE Cohort 3 were defined as having two consecutive negative NP/OP PCR tests, clearance from a healthcare professional, or resolution of symptoms. Each participant in the prospective study had whole blood, serum and a nasopharyngeal or oropharyngeal swab collected by mobile phlebotomists. Additional blood draws and questionnaires over an approximately 2-month period could optionally be provided by prospective study participants. Before DNA extraction, prospective study blood samples were shipped either frozen or at room temperature.

Here V drops 0 bases and J drops 1 base, and the junction holds 0 bases not matched to any gene. The CDR3 numbers 14 residues from cysteine through phenylalanine. Solely the CDR3 DNA is kept, with 42 bases framed from the first base. CDR1 and CDR2 were assigned from the germline V gene as SGHRS and YFSETQ. About this clone itself: The antigen it recognizes is unknown. It has no much larger one-base neighbor in the sample; base qualities were not kept.

The immunoSEQ Assay, a bias-controlled multiplex PCR, was used to amplify TCRbeta CDR3 regions from genomic DNA. Regarding the original processing steps: Nucleated cell counts per sample were estimated from amplification of reference gene primers within the assay. Sequence reads were collapsed and filtered to measure the absolute abundance of every unique TCRbeta CDR3 rearrangement. For each sample, productive Simpson clonality was calculated as the square root of Simpson's diversity index across productive rearrangements. Imported from immuneACCESS, the table was reduced by TCRdb to in-frame sequences with V and J called. These copies leave out some clones; in studies compared against another copy, an unresolved V gene accounts for under half, and the cause of the remainder is not known. V, J and clone size reflect that table, while D and trimming were determined from the DNA. Present in this sample are around 250,000 clones, around nine tenths of which were seen just once. Jointly, the top ten make up 1.5% to 2% of the sample.

The chain is encoded by TRBV5-1 joined to TRBJ1-1, with TRBD1 identical over 7 junction bases. The TCR sequence derives from a woman between 50 and 59 years old who had recovered from COVID-19. Sequencing used PBMCs or T cells enriched from blood (not recorded which). The DNA sequence is as follows: TGCGCCAGCAGCTTGGACAGGGGGAACACTGAAGCTTTCTTT. It encodes CASSLDRGNTEAFF.